Reported below is one T cell receptor (beta chain). Its antigen is unknown. Libraries were prepared by immunoSEQ multiplex PCR; TCRdb keeps only in-frame clonotypes and omits some of them. The table has 130,000 or so clones, 94% seen once. These data are taken from a study of T cell responses to AZD1222 COVID-19 vaccine. Study observations and caveats: Sampling captured repertoires only after the peak T cell response. Targeting of unmutated variant regions was reportedly seen in nearly half of spike-specific TCRs.

This CDR3 spans 16 amino acids. V was pared by 4 bases and J by 5 bases, with 13 bases of the junction left unmatched. Germline V gene lookup returns CDR1 LNHDA and CDR2 SQIVND (reference sequence). This TCR came from an adult in good health. The sample was peripheral blood, taken on day 0 of AZD1222 vaccination. The rearrangement links TRBV19 to TRBJ2-5, with 7 positions matching TRBD1. CDR3 nucleotide sequence: TGTGCCAGTAGTACCCCCCCAGGCAGGGGGATCGAGACCCAGTACTTC. Amino acids: CASSTPPGRGIETQYF.